This T cell receptor (beta chain) derives from a study of cytomegalovirus exposure and HLA in healthy donors. Study results and limitations: V- and J-gene trimming in TCR beta was tied to a missense DCLRE1C variant by an analysis performed later. Common viral pathogens were later found to be apparently linked to several of the most significant clusters.

It was healthy bone marrow donors who served as donors. In regard to this clone: Its cognate antigen is unknown.

The PCR contained 60 Vbeta and 13 Jbeta primers. Only in-frame clones appear in the TCRdb table, and some are missing; sequencing was by immunoSEQ multiplex PCR. The sample contains 150,000 to 200,000 clones, over 70% of which appear only once. Trimming stripped 1 base from V and 5 bases from J, with 14 bases between. The V gene's germline CDR1 is LNHDA and CDR2 SQIVND (reference sequence). This CDR3 spans 15 amino acids. V is TRBV19 and J is TRBJ2-5; possibly TRBD1 for D (6 bases). This TCR was sampled from a woman in her 50s in good health and CMV-seropositive. Sequencing used PBMCs. This CDR3 reads CASSIAGDNSETQYF. The CDR3 DNA reads as TGTGCCAGTAGTATAGCAGGGGACAACTCTGAGACCCAGTACTTC.